This T cell receptor beta chain comes out of a study of CD8 T cells in ankylosing spondylitis. The authors made TCR beta libraries by quantitative 5'-RACE with molecular barcodes. TCRdb passed the 5' RACE reads through MiXCR, listing each CDR3 protein once. The sample yields 350,000 to 400,000 distinct CDR3 sequences, about 20% seen once. Notes on the study in general: Enrichment of disease-linked clones was reportedly significant in matched ankylosing spondylitis synovial fluid.

A note on this clonotype: Antigen specificity is unknown.

Germline loops: CDR1 SGHAT, CDR2 FQDESV (reference sequence). The CDR3 contains 18 residues. V dropped 1 base and J dropped 2 bases, with 18 bases sitting between them. The sequenced material came from blood, either unsorted or a sorted T cell fraction (not recorded which). V usage is TRBV11-1 and J usage is TRBJ2-1, with unresolved D. This TCR was recovered from a male donor with ankylosing spondylitis or in good health (not recorded which). CDR3: CASSLVRVTLQTYNEQFF. The CDR3 nucleotides are TGTGCCAGCAGCTTAGTTCGGGTGACTCTTCAAACCTACAATGAGCAGTTCTTC. The full variable domain, with the rest looked up from reference TRBV11-1 and TRBJ2-1, is EAEVAQSPRYKITEKSQAVAFWCDPISGHATLYWYRQILGQGPELLVQFQDESVVDDSQLPKDRFSAERLKGVDSTLKIQPAELGDSAMYLCASSLVRVTLQTYNEQFFGPGTRLTVL.